These 14 T cell receptor beta chains came from one sample sequenced in a study of T cells in Graves' hyperthyroidism and ophthalmopathy. It was RNA transcripts that yielded the amplified TCR beta CDR3 regions. HTBI primers drove first-round RT-PCR of the TCR CDR3. MiXCR, run by TCRdb on the multiplex PCR reads, gives a single entry per CDR3 protein. The table records over 550,000 distinct CDR3 sequences, over 15% of them present only once. Source material: blood. The receptors were sampled from a woman younger than 30 with Graves' hyperthyroidism.

This clonotype came up many times. The chain joins TRBV2 to TRBJ2-1; possible D gene TRBD2, 6 bases. Trimming removed 9 bases from V and 3 bases from J, with 18 bases in between. Germline loops: CDR1 SNHLY, CDR2 FYNNEI. This CDR3 spans 15 amino acids. Here the CDR3 reads CARTSPWGSYNEQFF. In DNA, the CDR3 is TGTGCCAGAACTAGCCCCTGGGGCAGCTACAATGAGCAGTTCTTC.

The chain links TRBV18 to TRBJ2-5; weak D call: TRBD2 (5 bases). Germline CDR1 KGHSH, CDR2 LQKENI. The CDR3 has 13 residues. The V end was cut by 3 bases, the J end by 12 bases, with 17 bases between. DNA for the CDR3: TGTGCCAGCTCACCCAAAACCGGACCCGGGGAGTACTTC. Amino acids: CASSPKTGPGEYF.

The chain employs TRBV7-8 and TRBJ1-5; 8 nucleotides agree with TRBD1. Germline assignment: CDR1 SGHVS and CDR2 FQNEAQ. J was trimmed by 7 bases and V by 2 bases; bases with no gene match: 10. This CDR3 comprises 16 residues. DNA of the CDR3: TGTGCCAGCAGCTTAATGGAACAGGGGGTAGGGCAGCCCCAGCATTTT. This sequence encodes CASSLMEQGVGQPQHF. The full variable domain, its missing parts supplied by reference TRBV7-8 and TRBJ1-5, is GAGVSQSPRYKVAKRGQDVALRCDPISGHVSLFWYQQALGQGPEFLTYFQNEAQLDKSGLPSDRFFAERPEGSVSTLKIQRTQQEDSAVYLCASSLMEQGVGQPQHFGDGTRLSIL.

This clonotype was observed a few times. J is TRBJ2-5 and V is TRBV5-1; a possible D gene is TRBD2 (5 bases). The V end was cut by 8 bases, the J end by 4 bases, with 12 bases between. The CDR3 contains 12 residues. In germline, CDR1 is SGHRS, CDR2 YFSETQ. The CDR3 loop reads CASRGSAETQYF. The CDR3 nucleotides are TGCGCCAGTAGAGGGAGCGCAGAGACCCAGTACTTC.

V gene TRBV20-1 combines with J gene TRBJ1-2, with 7 bases that match TRBD1. The CDR3 extends over 13 amino acids. Germline V CDR1 and CDR2: DFQATT, SNEGSKA (reference sequence). Trimming removed 6 bases from V and 3 bases from J; junction bases left unmatched: 7. Written as DNA, the CDR3 is TGCAGTGCCACTGACAGGGACTACTATGGCTACACCTTC. It specifies CSATDRDYYGYTF.

This clonotype was recorded many times. The rearrangement joins TRBV10-3 to TRBJ1-5; no reliable D call. With 5 bases removed from V and 5 bases from J, the gap between germline ends came to 10 bases. Germline V gene lookup returns CDR1 ENHRY and CDR2 SYGVKD. The CDR3 spans 13 residues. Here the CDR3 reads CAISPGSDQPQHF. The CDR3 nucleotides are TGTGCCATCAGTCCCGGTAGTGATCAGCCCCAGCATTTT.

The chain employs TRBV7-2 and TRBJ2-1; no definite D call. The J call may be wrong; the DNA end is better matched by TRBJ2-7. Germline loops: CDR1 SGHTA, CDR2 FQGNSA. The CDR3 runs to 15 residues. The CDR3 DNA reads TGTGCCAGCAGCTTAGGGGCGGCGTCCTACAATGAGCAGTACTTC. This sequence encodes CASSLGAASYNEQYF.

This clonotype turned up a few times. The chain carries TRBV18 and TRBJ2-1; 13 nucleotides match TRBD2. The CDR3 length is 15 residues. From germline, CDR1 is KGHSH and CDR2 LQKENI. Trimming at V came to 6 bases and at J to 10 bases, leaving 9 bases not matched to a gene. The CDR3 sequence is CASSMGLAGLGEQFF. In DNA form, the CDR3 reads TGTGCCAGCTCTATGGGACTAGCGGGACTAGGAGAGCAGTTCTTC.

This clonotype came up a few times. The CDR3 nucleotides are TGTGCCAGCAGCCGCGGGGAGGACCCGGGGTACACCATATATTTT. This translates into CASSRGEDPGYTIYF. The rearrangement uses TRBV27 and TRBJ1-3; D gene uncertain. The CDR3 is 15 residues long. V lost 6 bases and J 8 bases, leaving 20 bases between the germline ends. CDR1 MNHEY and CDR2 SMNVEV come from the germline V gene (reference sequence).

This clonotype was seen at least ten times. This chain uses TRBV12-3 or TRBV12-4 with TRBJ1-5; weak D call: TRBD1 (6 bases). The CDR3 loop spans 15 amino acids. Trimming stripped 8 bases from V and 6 bases from J, with 20 bases between. CDR3 coding DNA: TGTGCCAGCGGAACTGCGGCGGGGGCGAGTCAGCCCCAGCATTTT. This codes for CASGTAAGASQPQHF.

This clonotype was detected ten times or more. V is TRBV6-2 or TRBV6-3 and J is TRBJ2-7; D is perhaps TRBD1 (6 bases). The CDR3 has 13 amino acids. Looked up from germline, CDR1 is MNHEY and CDR2 is SVGEGT. With 6 bases removed from V and 2 bases from J, the gap between germline ends came to 11 bases. CDR3 protein: CASSRQAPYEQYF. The CDR3 DNA is TGTGCCAGCAGCAGACAGGCACCCTACGAGCAGTACTTC.

In the case of this clonotype: One end of the junction does not line up with germline, which may come from a read error. The chain carries TRBV6-6 and TRBJ1-6, with 8 positions matching TRBD1. This CDR3 is 16 amino acids long. Germline V gene lookup returns CDR1 MNHNY and CDR2 SVGAGI (reference sequence). The CDR3 loop is CASRYSSGQGGSPLHF. Here the CDR3 DNA reads TGTGCCAGCAGATACTCGAGCGGACAGGGTGGTTCACCCCTCCACTTT.

Ten or more counts support this clonotype. V gene TRBV28 combines with J gene TRBJ2-7; 9 positions match TRBD2. The length of the CDR3 is 15 residues. Germline V lookup: CDR1 MDHEN, CDR2 SYDVKM. J gave up 1 base and V 7 bases, and 8 bases lay outside the gene matches. CDR3 nucleotide sequence: TGTGCCAGCACCACTTTGAGCGGGAGGTCCTACGAGCAGTACTTC. It codes for CASTTLSGRSYEQYF. The full variable domain, rest sourced from reference TRBV28 and TRBJ2-7, is DVKVTQSSRYLVKRTGEKVFLECVQDMDHENMFWYRQDPGLGLRLIYFSYDVKMKEKGDIPEGYSVSREKKERFSLILESASTNQTSMYLCASTTLSGRSYEQYFGPGTRLTVT.

This clonotype was recorded a few times. V gene TRBV7-2 combines with J gene TRBJ2-1, with TRBD2 identical over 8 bases. V gave up 1 base and J gave up 4 bases; unmatched junction bases: 6. Germline V gene sequence: CDR1 SGHTA, CDR2 FQGNSA. The CDR3 loop spans 16 amino acids. CDR3 DNA: TGTGCCAGCAGCTTAGTTCCGGGACTAGTTTACAATGAGCAGTTCTTC. Protein product: CASSLVPGLVYNEQFF.